This entry lists 9 T cell receptor beta chains sequenced from one sample in a study of cytomegalovirus exposure and HLA in healthy donors. The PCR used 60 Vbeta and 13 Jbeta primers. Method: immunoSEQ multiplex PCR; TCRdb's copy keeps in-frame clones and lacks some. The data show fewer than 200,000 clones, around four fifths seen once. Material for sequencing was PBMCs. Receptors were obtained from a girl aged 2-10 years in good health and CMV-seropositive.

This clone was seen more than once but under ten times. The J gene is TRBJ2-1, the V gene TRBV28; 10 nucleotides line up with TRBD2. The CDR3 has 16 residues. Per the germline V gene, CDR1 is MDHEN and CDR2 is SYDVKM. The junction had 10 bases not matched to a gene; V was cut back by 6 bases and J by 5 bases. CDR3 coding DNA: TGTGCCAGCAGACCCGATCTAGCGGGAGTTAACAATGAGCAGTTCTTC. It yields the protein CASRPDLAGVNNEQFF.

The chain has TRBV7-9 and TRBJ2-3, with D hard to call. Germline V gene lookup returns CDR1 SEHNR and CDR2 FQNEAQ (reference sequence). The CDR3 sequence is 13 residues long. Deletions cut 4 bases from V and 0 bases from J, with 5 bases between. The CDR3: CASSSSSTDTQYF. CDR3 nucleotides: TGTGCCAGCAGCTCTTCGAGCACAGATACGCAGTATTTT. Using reference TRBV7-9 and TRBJ2-3 for the parts outside the CDR3, the full variable domain is DTGVSQNPRHKITKRGQNVTFRCDPISEHNRLYWYRQTLGQGPEFLTYFQNEAQLEKSRLLSDRFSAERPKGSFSTLEIQRTEQGDSAMYLCASSSSSTDTQYFGPGTRLTVL.

In the case of this clone: At one end, the junction sequence differs from germline, possibly due to a read error. This chain connects TRBV7-7 to TRBJ2-7; 9 nucleotides line up with TRBD2. This CDR3 contains 15 residues. Germline loops: CDR1 SSHAT, CDR2 FNYEAQ (reference sequence). CDR3 protein: CASSLASGAYYEQYF. CDR3 nucleotides: TGTGCTAGCAGCTTAGCTAGCGGGGCTTACTACGAGCAGTACTTC.

The rearrangement joins TRBV7-3 to TRBJ2-5; D is unresolved. The J call may be mistaken, given a closer DNA end match to TRBJ2-7. The CDR3 totals 12 residues. Germline assignment: CDR1 SGHTA and CDR2 FQGTGA. CDR3 loop: CASSLPRYEQYF. CDR3 coding DNA: TGTGCCAGCAGCTTACCACGGTACGAGCAGTACTTC.

V gene TRBV11-2 combines with J gene TRBJ2-3; a possible D gene is TRBD2 (5 bases). Germline V lookup: CDR1 SGHAT, CDR2 FQNNGV. The V end lost 5 bases, the J end lost 6 bases, and 18 bases lay between the germline ends. The CDR3 has 15 residues. CDR3 sequence reads: CASSPGWASSDTQYF. DNA for the CDR3: TGTGCCAGCAGCCCGGGATGGGCTAGCAGCGATACGCAGTATTTT.

The chain couples TRBV2 to TRBJ1-1, with D perhaps matching TRBD1 (5 bases). Trimming removed 1 base at V and 4 bases at J, with 16 bases between. CDR3 length: 16 residues. Germline values: CDR1 SNHLY, CDR2 FYNNEI. The CDR3 sequence: CASSEVVGGVLTEAFF. The CDR3 DNA reads TGTGCCAGCAGTGAAGTTGTGGGAGGGGTACTCACTGAAGCTTTCTTT.

This clone has just a few counts. This chain uses TRBV7-8 with TRBJ1-5, with D perhaps matching TRBD1 (6 bases). The V and J ends lost 5 bases and 2 bases respectively, with 10 bases between them. The CDR3 length is 14 residues. Germline V lookup: CDR1 SGHVS, CDR2 FQNEAQ. CDR3 amino acids: CASSRRQGNQPQHF. CDR3 in DNA: TGTGCCAGCAGCCGCCGACAGGGCAATCAGCCCCAGCATTTT.

The J gene is TRBJ1-4, the V gene TRBV30; D unresolved. This CDR3 is built from 13 residues. V was shortened by 3 bases and J by 5 bases, with 10 bases between the two germline ends. Per germline, CDR1 GTSNPN and CDR2 SVGIG (reference sequence). CDR3 residues: CAWSEDMNEKLFF. The DNA for the CDR3 is TGTGCCTGGAGCGAGGATATGAATGAAAAACTGTTTTTT. Complete variable domain (other parts from reference TRBV30 and TRBJ1-4): SQTIHQWPATLVQPVGSPLSLECTVEGTSNPNLYWYRQAAGRGLQLLFYSVGIGQISSEVPQNLSASRPQDRQFILSSKKLLLSDSGFYLCAWSEDMNEKLFFGSGTQLSVL.

The chain is built from TRBV4-1 and TRBJ1-1; TRBD1 matches at 7 bases. Germline-derived CDR1 and CDR2 are MGHRA and YSYEKL. J lost 8 bases, V lost 3 bases, and 12 bases had no gene match. The CDR3 consists of 15 residues. The CDR3 is CASSHPQGVQGEAFF. The CDR3 DNA reads TGCGCCAGCAGCCACCCTCAGGGGGTACAGGGGGAAGCTTTCTTT.